The entry below gives a single T cell receptor (beta chain) sequence along with its context. The clone's antigen remains unknown. Base quality data are lacking; no much larger clone is found one base away. The record originates from a study of T cell responses to AZD1222 COVID-19 vaccine listed by TCRdb under 2021. Turning to the overall study: A total of over 230 trial participants underwent TCR sequencing, of whom more than 200 had received two doses of AZD1222 and approximately 25 had received two doses of the MenACWY control vaccine. Enrollment into the trials was organized by age into subgroups of 18-55, 56-69 and 70-plus years, and those subgroups contained roughly 150, 30 and 60 TCR-sequenced participants, respectively. Study-wide findings and limitations: Reportedly, close to half of the unique spike-specific TCRs recognized epitopes lying outside the regions that are mutated in the B.1.351 and B.1.1.7 variants. Conclusions about previously exposed vaccinees are limited because only five or six AZD1222 recipients were SARS-CoV-2 seropositive at baseline. A significant rise in spike-specific TCR breadth and depth was observed after two AZD1222 doses relative to day 0 and relative to MenACWY recipients. In the small 56-69-year group, the increase in depth fell short of significance, most likely because of low power. Most participants were white British and females outnumbered males, and the authors suggested that clonal diversity may have been underestimated. Vaccine-associated CD4 TCRs spanned the whole spike protein, with dominant responses in regions 160-218 and 743-854. Because no day 14 peak-response samples were available, the repertoires could be characterized only after the peak T cell response.

The time point label corresponds to: about 28 days (+/-7) after the second vaccine dose. AZD1222 recipients with second doses at about 4 weeks or about 12 weeks were pooled, because spike-specific TCR depth and breadth did not differ between schedules. Vaccinee samples came from UK trials COV001 and COV002, including a single-blind randomized controlled phase 2/3 trial of AZD1222 (ChAdOx1 nCoV-19) in healthy adults. For TCRbeta chain sequencing, PBMC samples were collected from trial participants at day 0 and at day 28 after the second dose. The CDR3 regions of human TCRbeta chains were subjected to immunosequencing. As for the original processing: Repertoire TCRs were checked for matches against a reference library of SARS-CoV-2-specific TCRs that had been generated using the MIRA antigen-specificity platform. Breadth was defined as the fraction of unique TCRs that were SARS-CoV-2-associated. Depth was defined as the fraction of total T cells that were SARS-CoV-2-associated. Each spike-specific TCR was assigned to its reactive spike region and to a CD4 or CD8 class using the MIRA data. Log10-transformed breadth and depth values were compared by one-way ANOVA with Sidak's multiple comparisons tests. TCRdb's version of the immuneACCESS table is confined to in-frame rearrangements and falls short of the full clone set. An unresolved V gene accounts for under half of the shortfall where checked; the remainder is of unknown origin. For V, J and clone size, that table is used; D and trimming come from the DNA. The sample records about 81,000 clones, 90% to 95% of which are singletons. The ten biggest clones cover roughly 10% of the sample.

The sequencing used peripheral blood, collected 28 days after the second AZD1222 dose. This TCR was recovered from an adult who received the AZD1222 COVID-19 vaccine.

Read as DNA, the sequence is TGTGCCAGTAGTACCCGGGACAGGAATTATGGCTACACCTTC. Its translation reads: CASSTRDRNYGYTF. Rearrangement joined TRBV19 to TRBJ1-2, and 8 junctional nucleotides match TRBD1. CDR1 and CDR2 were assigned from the germline V gene (reference sequence) as LNHDA and SQIVND. V is trimmed back by 4 bases and J by 5 bases, and the junction contains 6 bases that no gene match accounts for. The CDR3 goes from the cysteine to the phenylalanine over 14 residues. Just CDR3 DNA is preserved here, 42 bases in frame from base 1.